The following is a T cell receptor (beta chain) sequence with its context. One entry per CDR3 protein, called by TCRdb with MiXCR from the reads. The profile covers 80,000 to 100,000 distinct CDR3 sequences, with 31% appearing a single time and 2.2% taken by the ten largest. The data belong to a study of type 1 regulatory T cells. On the study more broadly: This in vitro CD4 product, T-allo10, is enriched for Tr1 cells and alloantigen-specific.

This TCR was sampled from a human donor in good health. Material: CD4+ T cells, either the whole sample or a sorted fraction (not recorded which).

CDR3 amino acids: CASSLFMNTEAFF. In DNA, the CDR3 is TGTGCCAGCAGCTTGTTTATGAACACTGAAGCTTTCTTT. V gene TRBV5-5 combines with J gene TRBJ1-1, with D unresolved. This CDR3 region has 13 residues. Trimming left V 1 base short and J 0 bases short, with 4 bases between. Looked up from germline, CDR1 is SGHKS and CDR2 is YYEKEE (reference sequence).